The 23 T cell receptor beta chains reported below all come from one sample, sequenced in a study of cytomegalovirus exposure and HLA in healthy donors. Primers: 60 Vbeta forward and 13 Jbeta reverse. Data came from immunoSEQ multiplex PCR; TCRdb stores just in-frame clones and leaves some out. Found here are 150,000 to 200,000 clones, about 90% of them singletons; the top ten hold around 0.21%. The specimen was PBMCs. The source is a girl under three years old in good health and CMV-seronegative.

The J gene is TRBJ1-5, the V gene TRBV2; D perhaps matches TRBD1 (6 bases). Trimming took off 6 bases at V and 1 base at J, with 13 bases between the two ends. The CDR3 contains 15 residues. The germline V gene encodes CDR1 SNHLY and CDR2 FYNNEI. The CDR3 region is CASRDRLRSNQPQHF. CDR3 coding DNA: TGTGCCAGCAGAGACAGGCTTCGGAGCAATCAGCCCCAGCATTTT.

This clone occurred once. The V call is TRBV7-2, the J call TRBJ2-5, with 7 bases identical to TRBD1. CDR3 length: 13 amino acids. Per germline, CDR1 SGHTA and CDR2 FQGNSA. V shed 5 bases and J 11 bases; nucleotides not matched to a gene: 11. The CDR3 here is CASSTRTGWEQYF. The CDR3 DNA follows: TGTGCCAGCAGCACACGGACAGGATGGGAGCAGTACTTC.

This chain joins TRBV5-1 and TRBJ1-2; possible D gene TRBD1, 6 bases. Germline V gives CDR1 SGHRS, CDR2 YFSETQ. This CDR3 spans 13 amino acids. Trimming left V 7 bases short and J 2 bases short, with 12 bases between. CDR3 in amino acids: CASGDNLNYGYTF. CDR3 nucleotides: TGCGCCAGCGGGGACAACCTAAACTATGGCTACACCTTC.

As for this clone: Germline is not matched at one junction end, which may reflect a read error. The V gene is TRBV7-9, the J gene TRBJ2-1; D uncertain. The V gene's germline CDR1 is SEHNR and CDR2 FQNEAQ (reference sequence). The CDR3 totals 12 residues. CDR3 coding DNA: TGTTCCAGCAGCCTCCCCTACAATGAGCAGTTCTTC. Translated, it gives CSSSLPYNEQFF.

This clone was counted only a few times. The genes are TRBV7-2 and TRBJ2-1, with 10 bases matching TRBD2. Germline CDR1 is SGHTA and CDR2 is FQGNSA. The V gene end was trimmed by 5 bases and the J gene end by 4 bases; junction bases not matched to a gene: 5. This CDR3 is 15 amino acids long. The DNA of the CDR3 is TGTGCCAGCAGCGCCGGGACTAGCGATTACAATGAGCAGTTCTTC. Translated, it gives CASSAGTSDYNEQFF.

The V gene is TRBV6-5, the J gene TRBJ2-1; no clear D gene. CDR3 length equals 13 residues. V lost 0 bases to trimming and J lost 9 bases, with 9 bases between them. Germline CDR1 MNHEY, CDR2 SVGAGI. The CDR3 loop is CASSYSQSTEQFF. As DNA, the CDR3 is TGTGCCAGCAGTTACTCACAGAGCACTGAGCAGTTCTTC.

The V and J genes are TRBV5-4 and TRBJ2-5; 7 positions match TRBD2. The CDR3 is 14 amino acids. With 7 bases clipped from V and 3 bases from J, the junction kept 9 bases outside the gene matches. Per germline, CDR1 SGHNT and CDR2 YYREEE (reference sequence). Written as DNA, the CDR3 is TGTGCCAGCCGGGGGAGGGGCGGGAAAGAGACCCAGTACTTC. Amino acids: CASRGRGGKETQYF. The whole variable domain, filled in from reference TRBV5-4 and TRBJ2-5, reads ETGVTQSPTHLIKTRGQQVTLRCSSQSGHNTVSWYQQALGQGPQFIFQYYREEENGRGNFPPRFSGLQFPNYSSELNVNALELDDSALYLCASRGRGGKETQYFGPGTRLLVL.

With respect to this clone: Its ends do not fully match the called genes, so a read error is possible. The J gene is TRBJ2-1, the V gene TRBV7-9; 9 nucleotides align to TRBD2. From germline, CDR1 is SEHNR and CDR2 FQNEAQ (reference sequence). This CDR3 has 16 residues. The CDR3 coding sequence is TGTGCCAGCAGCGCATCTAGCGGGATCTCCCACAATGAGCAGTTCTTC. Protein product: CASSASSGISHNEQFF.

As DNA, the CDR3 is TGTGCCAGCAGCTTGGGCCCCCCTTCGAACACTGAAGCTTTCTTT. It is translated as CASSLGPPSNTEAFF. This chain links TRBV7-3 with TRBJ1-1, with D unclear. Germline loops: CDR1 SGHTA, CDR2 FQGTGA. This CDR3 is built from 15 residues. Trimming took 3 bases from V and 1 from J, leaving 12 bases between them.

The V call is TRBV6-5, the J call TRBJ2-7; 8 positions agree with TRBD1. Losses at the gene ends were 5 bases for V and 3 bases for J; bases not matched to a gene: 9. Germline CDR1 and CDR2: MNHEY and SVGAGI. This CDR3 is built from 15 residues. The CDR3 region has the DNA TGTGCCAGCAGTCCTCGACAGGGGTCCTACTACGAGCAGTACTTC. Translation gives CASSPRQGSYYEQYF.

The genes are TRBV11-2 and TRBJ2-7; 11 bases are a match to TRBD2. CDR1 is SGHAT and CDR2 is FQNNGV in the germline V gene. CDR3 length equals 18 residues. J was trimmed by 3 bases and V by 2 bases; bases with no gene match: 12. CDR3 DNA sequence: TGTGCCAGCAGCTTAAGGCCCAGCACTAGCGGGAGCAACTACGAGCAGTACTTC. Protein product: CASSLRPSTSGSNYEQYF. The full variable domain, completed using reference TRBV11-2 and TRBJ2-7, is EAGVAQSPRYKIIEKRQSVAFWCNPISGHATLYWYQQILGQGPKLLIQFQNNGVVDDSQLPKDRFSAERLKGVDSTLKIQPAKLEDSAVYLCASSLRPSTSGSNYEQYFGPGTRLTVT.

This clone appeared a single time. The CDR3: CASSQHQGAGQETQYF. The DNA of the CDR3 is TGTGCCAGCAGCCAACACCAGGGGGCTGGCCAAGAGACCCAGTACTTC. The rearrangement uses TRBV4-2 and TRBJ2-5; 8 nucleotides agree with TRBD1. This CDR3 has 16 residues. Germline V lookup: CDR1 LGHNA, CDR2 YNFKEQ. Losses at the gene ends were 2 bases for V and 1 base for J; bases not matched to a gene: 6.

V and J are TRBV7-8 and TRBJ1-6; D gene unclear. The CDR3 loop spans 14 amino acids. Germline assignment: CDR1 SGHVS and CDR2 FQNEAQ. V lost 5 bases to trimming and J lost 7 bases, with 12 bases between them. CDR3 residues: CASSPLARNSPLHF. The CDR3 bases are TGTGCCAGCAGCCCGTTGGCGCGGAATTCACCCCTCCACTTT.

The rearrangement uses TRBV21-1 and TRBJ2-2; the DNA was not compared with TRBD2, the D call given in the table. TRBV21-1 is designated a pseudogene. The CDR3 is 14 residues long. The CDR3 here is CASSKDVSTGELFF. CDR3 nucleotide sequence: TGTGCCAGCAGCAAAGATGTGAGCACCGGGGAGCTGTTTTTT.

In the case of this clone: One junction end disagrees with the germline gene, perhaps due to a read error. The chain couples TRBV7-9 to TRBJ2-3; D may be TRBD2 (6 bases). CDR3 length: 19 residues. Germline CDR1 is SEHNR and CDR2 is FQNEAQ (reference sequence). The CDR3 loop reads CSSSLSSTKGLGSTDTQYF. The CDR3 DNA follows: TGTTCCAGCAGCTTGTCCTCGACCAAGGGACTCGGGAGCACAGATACGCAGTATTTT.

A single count supports this clone. The V and J genes are TRBV5-1 and TRBJ2-1; the match to TRBD2 covers 9 bases. The V gene end was trimmed by 5 bases and the J gene end by 4 bases; junction bases not matched to a gene: 1. This CDR3 has 13 residues. CDR1 SGHRS and CDR2 YFSETQ come from the germline V gene. The CDR3 here is CASRAGGYNEQFF. Written as DNA, the CDR3 is TGCGCCAGCAGAGCGGGGGGTTACAATGAGCAGTTCTTC.

This chain uses TRBV19 with TRBJ2-5; 7 bases agree with TRBD1. The CDR3 totals 14 residues. The germline V gene encodes CDR1 LNHDA and CDR2 SQIVND (reference sequence). J was trimmed by 4 bases and V by 3 bases; bases with no gene match: 5. The CDR3 bases are TGTGCCAGTAGTATTCAGGCAGGGGGAGAGACCCAGTACTTC. Translating gives CASSIQAGGETQYF.

V is TRBV12-2 and J is TRBJ1-3; the D call in the table, TRBD1, was not verified against the DNA. TRBV12-2 is tagged as a pseudogene. The length of the CDR3 is 13 residues. CDR3: CALQAFSGNTIYF. CDR3 bases: TGTGCCCTCCAGGCCTTCTCTGGAAACACCATATATTTT.

As concerns this clone: Within the sample, other DNA sequences also encode this same CDR3. In DNA form, the CDR3 reads TGCGCCAGCAGCCTAGATACCTTCTACGAGCAGTACTTC. Amino acids: CASSLDTFYEQYF. This chain joins TRBV5-1 and TRBJ2-7, with D uncertain. Germline-derived CDR1 and CDR2 are SGHRS and YFSETQ. V lost 4 bases, J lost 3 bases, and 11 bases lay in between. There are 13 residues in the CDR3.

This rearrangement joins TRBV9 to TRBJ2-2, with D possibly TRBD2 on 5 matching bases. This CDR3 contains 14 residues. V gave up 0 bases and J gave up 7 bases, with 10 bases separating them. Germline CDR1 SGDLS, CDR2 YYNGEE. In DNA form, the CDR3 reads TGTGCCAGCAGCGTAGTTTCCGGGGTCGGGGAGCTGTTTTTT. The encoded protein is CASSVVSGVGELFF. The entire variable domain, with the rest obtained from reference TRBV9 and TRBJ2-2, is as follows: DSGVTQTPKHLITATGQRVTLRCSPRSGDLSVYWYQQSLDQGLQFLIQYYNGEERAKGNILERFSAQQFPDLHSELNLSSLELGDSALYFCASSVVSGVGELFFGEGSRLTVL.

V gene TRBV14 combines with J gene TRBJ1-2; the match to TRBD1 covers 8 bases. J lost 0 bases, V lost 5 bases, and 11 bases had no gene match. The CDR3 is 17 amino acids. Germline CDR1 is SGHDN and CDR2 is FVKESK. For the CDR3, the DNA is TGTGCCAGCAGCGGACAGGGATTGTTGGAAGCTAACTATGGCTACACCTTC. The encoded protein is CASSGQGLLEANYGYTF.

V usage is TRBV7-3 and J usage is TRBJ2-7, with 13 positions matching TRBD2. With V trimmed by 5 bases and J by 1 base, 14 bases remained unmatched. CDR1 and CDR2 from the germline V gene are SGHTA and FQGTGA. CDR3 size: 19 residues. This CDR3 reads CASSANDGLAGEQSYEQYF. The CDR3 DNA follows: TGTGCCAGCAGCGCTAATGATGGACTAGCGGGAGAGCAGTCCTACGAGCAGTACTTC.

The chain joins TRBV10-3 to TRBJ2-2; no firm D call. Per the germline V gene, CDR1 is ENHRY and CDR2 is SYGVKD. The CDR3 runs to 15 residues. Trimming pared 0 bases from V and 2 bases from J, leaving 7 bases between. CDR3 sequence: CAISESSTNTGELFF. CDR3 DNA sequence: TGTGCCATCAGTGAGTCGTCGACTAACACCGGGGAGCTGTTTTTT.